The next 12 T cell receptor beta chains were all read from a single sample in a study of persistence of HIV-infected CD4 T cells. This nonspecific control used anti-CD3/anti-CD28 bead stimulation of CD4+ T cells. Sorting of responding CD4+ T cells relied on upregulated CD40 ligand together with CD69. The antigens for these receptors are not known. This was the immunoSEQ version 4 assay in survey mode. Sequencing used immunoSEQ multiplex PCR; TCRdb keeps in-frame clones, though not all of them. The data hold about 45,000 clones, with 91% observed a single time. Sequenced material: CD4+ T cells sorted from PBMCs after approximately 19-hour stimulation, taken from a patient who received antiretroviral therapy. All receptors come from an adult man with HIV who was CMV-seropositive.

This chain joins TRBV18 and TRBJ2-7; TRBD1 might be the D (6 bases). Trimming removed 1 base from V and 1 base from J, with 17 bases in between. This CDR3 comprises 17 residues. Germline lookup yields CDR1 KGHSH and CDR2 LQKENI. CDR3 region: CASSPLRQVSGSYEQYF. CDR3 DNA sequence: TGTGCCAGCTCACCACTCCGACAGGTCAGTGGATCCTACGAGCAGTACTTC.

This chain uses TRBV28 with TRBJ2-7; 7 positions match TRBD2. Germline CDR1 is MDHEN and CDR2 is SYDVKM. The CDR3 totals 16 residues. With V trimmed by 2 bases and J by 3 bases, 10 bases remained unmatched. CDR3 sequence (DNA): TGTGCCAGCAGTTTAGGGTTTGAACGGGGGGTCTACGAGCAGTACTTC. As protein: CASSLGFERGVYEQYF.

The CDR3 DNA sequence: TGTGCCAGTAGTCTACAGGCAGGGGTAAAGCAGCCCCAGCATTTT. It encodes CASSLQAGVKQPQHF. V is TRBV19 and J is TRBJ1-5; possible D gene TRBD1, 6 bases. The CDR3 extends over 15 amino acids. Germline assignment: CDR1 LNHDA and CDR2 SQIVND (reference sequence). Trimming removed 5 bases at V and 7 bases at J, with 18 bases between.

This sequence joins TRBV2 and TRBJ1-2; 8 bases align to TRBD1. CDR1 SNHLY and CDR2 FYNNEI come from the germline V gene. V shed 2 bases, J shed 4 bases, and the junction held 3 bases outside the gene matches. The CDR3 contains 14 residues. DNA for the CDR3: TGTGCCAGCAGTGAATTACAGGGGGGCTATGGCTACACCTTC. Its protein is CASSELQGGYGYTF.

The genes are TRBV28 and TRBJ2-7; 11 bases align to TRBD1. CDR3 size: 17 residues. The V gene end was trimmed by 6 bases and the J gene end by 4 bases; junction bases not matched to a gene: 14. Germline V gives CDR1 MDHEN, CDR2 SYDVKM. The CDR3 sequence: CASSNAKLGTGGYEQYF. The CDR3, as DNA: TGTGCCAGCAGCAACGCAAAACTCGGGACAGGGGGTTACGAGCAGTACTTC. Full variable domain (rest looked up from reference TRBV28 and TRBJ2-7): DVKVTQSSRYLVKRTGEKVFLECVQDMDHENMFWYRQDPGLGLRLIYFSYDVKMKEKGDIPEGYSVSREKKERFSLILESASTNQTSMYLCASSNAKLGTGGYEQYFGPGTRLTVT.

The CDR3 DNA is TGTGCCAGTAGCAGACTCGGGACTAGCGACGATGAGCAGTTCTTC. As protein: CASSRLGTSDDEQFF. The chain uses TRBV19 and TRBJ2-1; 10 bases are a match to TRBD2. J lost 8 bases, V lost 6 bases, and 10 bases had no gene match. The CDR3 has 15 amino acids. CDR1 LNHDA and CDR2 SQIVND come from the germline V gene (reference sequence).

The chain couples TRBV28 to TRBJ1-2, with D uncertain. V dropped 5 bases and J dropped 4 bases, with 5 bases sitting between them. This CDR3 comprises 11 residues. CDR1 and CDR2 (germline): MDHEN, SYDVKM. The DNA for the CDR3 is TGTGCCAGCAGTAAGAGCTATGGCTACACCTTC. Translating it yields CASSKSYGYTF.

The J gene is TRBJ1-1, the V gene TRBV4-2; TRBD1 aligns across 7 bases. With 2 bases clipped from V and 7 bases from J, the junction kept 16 bases outside the gene matches. The germline V gene encodes CDR1 LGHNA and CDR2 YNFKEQ. There are 17 residues in the CDR3. The CDR3 sequence is CASSQPRNRGKDGEAFF. The CDR3 nucleotides read TGTGCCAGCAGCCAACCCCGTAACAGGGGCAAGGACGGTGAAGCTTTCTTT.

The chain carries TRBV18 and TRBJ2-3; TRBD2 agrees at 8 bases. Germline CDR1 is KGHSH and CDR2 is LQKENI. This CDR3 is built from 17 residues. Trimming removed 5 bases from V and 3 bases from J; junction bases left unmatched: 13. CDR3 DNA: TGTGCCAGCTCATTTGGGTCTCCGGGACTAGAAACAGATACGCAGTATTTT. Translation gives CASSFGSPGLETDTQYF.

V is TRBV30 and J is TRBJ1-1; weak D call: TRBD1 (5 bases). Germline values: CDR1 GTSNPN, CDR2 SVGIG (reference sequence). The CDR3 is 15 residues long. Trimming cost V 6 bases and J 4 bases, with 21 bases left between them. The CDR3 reads CACLSLGGRGTEAFF. CDR3 nucleotides: TGTGCCTGCCTTAGCTTGGGGGGACGGGGCACTGAAGCTTTCTTT.

The chain couples TRBV7-3 to TRBJ1-1, with D unclear. The CDR3 loop spans 13 amino acids. The ends were cut back, 3 bases at V and 2 bases at J, with 7 bases in the middle. Looked up from germline, CDR1 is SGHTA and CDR2 is FQGTGA. The CDR3 sequence: CASSLTRNTEAFF. In DNA form, the CDR3 reads TGTGCCAGCAGCTTGACACGAAACACTGAAGCTTTCTTT. The full variable domain, its missing parts supplied by reference TRBV7-3 and TRBJ1-1, is GAGVSQTPSNKVTEKGKYVELRCDPISGHTALYWYRQSLGQGPEFLIYFQGTGAADDSGLPNDRFFAVRPEGSVSTLKIQRTERGDSAVYLCASSLTRNTEAFFGQGTRLTVV.

The chain uses TRBV13 and TRBJ2-7; 12 bases map to TRBD2. Germline V gives CDR1 PRHDT, CDR2 FYEKMQ (reference sequence). The V and J ends lost 5 bases and 0 bases, in that order; junction bases with no gene match: 5. The CDR3 is 16 amino acids. Written as DNA, the CDR3 is TGTGCCAGCAGCGCACGACTAGCGGGGGTCTCCTACGAGCAGTACTTC. It translates to CASSARLAGVSYEQYF. The full variable domain, in which reference TRBV13 and TRBJ2-7 provide the parts outside the CDR3, is AAGVIQSPRHLIKEKRETATLKCYPIPRHDTVYWYQQGPGQDPQFLISFYEKMQSDKGSIPDRFSAQQFSDYHSELNMSSLELGDSALYFCASSARLAGVSYEQYFGPGTRLTVT.